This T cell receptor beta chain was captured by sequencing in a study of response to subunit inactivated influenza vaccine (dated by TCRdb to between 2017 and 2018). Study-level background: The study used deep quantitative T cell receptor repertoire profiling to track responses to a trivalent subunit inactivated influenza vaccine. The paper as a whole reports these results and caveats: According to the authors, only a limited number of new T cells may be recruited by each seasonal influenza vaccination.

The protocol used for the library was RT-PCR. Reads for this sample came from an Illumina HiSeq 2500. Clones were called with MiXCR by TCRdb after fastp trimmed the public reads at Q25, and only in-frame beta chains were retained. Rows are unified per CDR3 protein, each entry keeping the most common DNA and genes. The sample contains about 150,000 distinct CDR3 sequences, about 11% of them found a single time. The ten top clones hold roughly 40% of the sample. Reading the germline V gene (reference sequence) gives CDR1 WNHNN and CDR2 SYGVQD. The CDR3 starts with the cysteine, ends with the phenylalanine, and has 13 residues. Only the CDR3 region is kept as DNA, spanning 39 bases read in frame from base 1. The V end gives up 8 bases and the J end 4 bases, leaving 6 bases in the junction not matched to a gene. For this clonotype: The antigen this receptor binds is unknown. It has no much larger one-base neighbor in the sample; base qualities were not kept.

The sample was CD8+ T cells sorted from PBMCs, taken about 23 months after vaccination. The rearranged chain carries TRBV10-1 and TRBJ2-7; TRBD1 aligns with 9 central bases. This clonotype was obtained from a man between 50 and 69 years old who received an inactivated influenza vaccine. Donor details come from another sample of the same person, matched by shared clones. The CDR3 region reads CASLGTGSYEQYF. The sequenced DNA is TGCGCCAGCCTGGGGACAGGGAGTTACGAGCAGTACTTC.